One and the same sample provided the 9 T cell receptor beta chains below, sequenced in a study of tumor-infiltrating lymphocytes in primary liver carcinoma. Out of unsorted whole blood came the blood RNA, and germline DNA was extracted as well. A primer in the constant region served to generate TCR beta cDNA from about 470 ng of total RNA. Construction of TCR beta libraries relied on three successive nested multiplex PCR rounds employing slightly modified ARM-PCR. The two initial PCR rounds, approximately 10 cycles each, used TRBV1-TRBV30 forward and C-beta reverse primers. MiXCR, run by TCRdb on the multiplex PCR reads, gives a single entry per CDR3 protein. The sample has a few hundred thousand distinct CDR3 sequences; around 50% are singletons. Sequenced: peripheral blood. These TCRs come from a woman aged 25 to 39 with primary liver carcinoma and hepatitis B virus infection.

A word on this clonotype: This clone may be a read error of a much larger clone one base away. V is TRBV6-2 or TRBV6-3 and J is TRBJ2-1; TRBD2 is a possible D gene (5 bases). The germline V and J ends were trimmed by 5 bases and 2 bases, with 13 bases remaining between them. Germline V CDR1 and CDR2: MNHEY, SVGEGT. The CDR3 loop spans 15 amino acids. CDR3 sequence (DNA): TGTGCCAGCAGTCCGGAACTAGGAACCTACAATGAGCAGTTCTTC. Protein product: CASSPELGTYNEQFF.

This clonotype was recorded at least ten times. V and J are TRBV6-5 and TRBJ2-1, with D tentatively TRBD1 or TRBD2 (5 bases each). In germline, CDR1 is MNHEY, CDR2 SVGAGI. Trimming took 6 bases from V and 5 from J, leaving 14 bases between them. CDR3 length: 14 amino acids. The CDR3 spells CASSPRDQNNEQFF. CDR3 bases: TGTGCCAGCAGCCCCCGGGACCAAAACAATGAGCAGTTCTTC.

As concerns this clonotype: A much larger clone lies one base from this, so it may be a read error. The chain joins TRBV6-5 to TRBJ2-3; the D is unclear. This CDR3 has 13 amino acids. From germline, CDR1 is MNHEY and CDR2 SVGAGI. The V gene lost 8 bases and the J gene lost 1 base, with 10 bases spanning the gap. The CDR3 DNA sequence: TGTGCCAGCGTCACCCCGGGCACAGATACGCAGTATTTT. Its translation is CASVTPGTDTQYF.

Points on this clonotype: This clone may be a read error of a much larger clone one base away. The chain has TRBV12-3 or TRBV12-4 and TRBJ2-1; 16 bases match TRBD2. The V segment lost 6 bases and the J segment 8 bases; nucleotides outside the gene matches: 10. The CDR3 loop spans 17 amino acids. The CDR3 DNA sequence: TGTGCCAGCAGGGACGGGACTAGCGGGGGGGCGAGCGATGAGCAGTTCTTC. This codes for CASRDGTSGGASDEQFF.

V usage is TRBV4-3 and J usage is TRBJ2-1; a possible D gene is TRBD1 (6 bases). From germline, CDR1 is LGHNA and CDR2 YSLEER. The length of the CDR3 is 16 residues. Trimming shortened V by 0 bases and J by 8 bases, and 17 bases separated the two germline ends. In DNA form, the CDR3 reads TGCGCCAGCAGCCAAGAATGGGGCCTGGCAGGGGATGAGCAGTTCTTC. Its protein product is CASSQEWGLAGDEQFF.

This clonotype was seen a single time. This rearrangement joins TRBV6-2 or TRBV6-3 to TRBJ1-1; D not resolved. The CDR3 totals 14 residues. V was shortened by 2 bases and J by 4 bases, with 11 bases between the two germline ends. Germline V gene data show CDR1 as MNHEY and CDR2 as SVGEGT. This chain's CDR3 is CASSYVGKSTEAFF. DNA of the CDR3: TGTGCCAGCAGTTACGTGGGGAAGAGCACTGAAGCTTTCTTT.

Of note for this clonotype: This is likely a read error, given that the CDR3 carries no conserved phenylalanine or tryptophan at its end. The J gene is TRBJ2-5, the V gene TRBV11-1; a possible D gene is TRBD1 (5 bases). CDR3 length equals 15 residues. Per the germline V gene, CDR1 is SGHAT and CDR2 is FQDESV (reference sequence). Deletions cut 5 bases from V and 1 base from J, with 14 bases between. CDR3 coding DNA: TGTGCCAGCAGCGCGGACAAGGGGCTCCAAGAGACCCAGTACTCC. Protein sequence: CASSADKGLQETQYS.

This clonotype was observed many times. The chain has TRBV29-1 and TRBJ2-2; no firm D call. CDR1 is SQVTM and CDR2 is ANQGSEA in the germline V gene. This CDR3 spans 12 amino acids. V dropped 5 bases and J dropped 4 bases, with 8 bases sitting between them. The CDR3 nucleotides are TGCAGCGTTCAGGTTACCACCGGGGAGCTGTTTTTT. Encoded protein: CSVQVTTGELFF.

This clonotype was seen many times. The rearrangement links TRBV6-2 or TRBV6-3 to TRBJ2-1; D is undetermined. Germline assignment: CDR1 MNHEY and CDR2 SVGEGT. Trimming removed 4 bases at V and 8 bases at J, with 24 bases between. The CDR3 sequence is 17 residues long. The CDR3 protein is CASSFPLGFGRSDEQFF. The DNA of the CDR3 is TGTGCCAGCAGTTTCCCTTTGGGCTTCGGTAGAAGCGATGAGCAGTTCTTC.